Presented here are 23 T cell receptor beta chains from one specimen sequenced in a study of blood T cells in healthy people across ages (dated by TCRdb to about 2015). The method behind the library was 5' RACE. This sample was sequenced with an Illumina HiSeq 2500. A second PCR of about 6 to 12 cycles was run with a J-beta primer mix and a sample-barcoded 5' primer. TCRdb itself trimmed the public reads at Q25 with fastp, ran MiXCR and retained productive beta chains. Rows with one shared CDR3 protein collapse into an entry with the most common genes and DNA. Present in this sample are 1.5 million to 2 million distinct CDR3 sequences, roughly 30% of which were seen just once. The top ten constitute 7.7% of the sample. The sequencing sample was made of blood. Source of these receptors: a woman aged 25-40 years in good health.

This clonotype has at least ten counts. The V and J genes are TRBV20-1 and TRBJ2-7, with D perhaps TRBD2 (5 bases). Trimming removed 1 base from V and 2 bases from J, with 15 bases in between. Germline CDR1 reads DFQATT; CDR2 reads SNEGSKA (reference sequence). This CDR3 contains 15 residues. The chain's CDR3 is CSARVFGLLTYEQYF. The DNA of the CDR3 is TGCAGTGCTAGAGTATTTGGACTCCTGACCTACGAGCAGTACTTC.

This clonotype was detected a few times. A much larger clone lies one base from this, so it may be a read error. The gene calls are TRBV15 and TRBJ2-5, with D possibly being TRBD2 (5 bases). CDR1 LNHNV and CDR2 YYDKDF come from the germline V gene (reference sequence). Trimming took 0 bases from V and 9 from J, leaving 17 bases between them. The CDR3 length is 15 residues. In nucleotides, the CDR3 is TGTGCCACCAGCAGAGATTTGGCTAGGCCGGAGGCCCAGTACTTC. Translating gives CATSRDLARPEAQYF.

This rearrangement joins TRBV28 to TRBJ2-1, with 12 bases aligning to TRBD2. Losses at the gene ends were 7 bases for V and 6 bases for J; bases not matched to a gene: 10. The germline gives CDR1 MDHEN, CDR2 SYDVKM. The CDR3 extends over 16 amino acids. The CDR3 here is CASKRLAGVKGNEQFF. CDR3 coding DNA: TGTGCCAGCAAGCGACTAGCGGGGGTTAAAGGCAATGAGCAGTTCTTC.

This clonotype was detected ten times or more. The chain employs TRBV7-2 and TRBJ2-7; D not resolved. V gave up 0 bases and J gave up 5 bases, with 8 bases separating them. CDR1 is SGHTA and CDR2 is FQGNSA in the germline V gene. The CDR3 has 13 amino acids. CDR3 in amino acids: CASSLAMTHEQYF. CDR3 bases: TGTGCCAGCAGCTTAGCGATGACGCACGAGCAGTACTTC. The variable domain in full, completed from reference TRBV7-2 and TRBJ2-7, reads GAGVSQSPSNKVTEKGKDVELRCDPISGHTALYWYRQSLGQGLEFLIYFQGNSAPDKSGLPSDRFSAERTGGSVSTLTIQRTQQEDSAVYLCASSLAMTHEQYFGPGTRLTVT.

Of note for this clonotype: The junction and the germline gene differ at one end; a read error may be behind it. CDR3 DNA: TGTGCCAGCAGTTACGGGGTAACCTACGATGAGCAGTTCTTC. Encoded protein: CASSYGVTYDEQFF. The rearrangement links TRBV6-6 to TRBJ2-1, with D unclear. CDR1 is MNHNY and CDR2 is SVGAGI in the germline V gene (reference sequence). This CDR3 is 14 amino acids long.

This sequence joins TRBV6-5 and TRBJ2-7; weak D call: TRBD2 (5 bases). Trimming removed 11 bases at V and 7 bases at J, with 12 bases between. Germline CDR1 and CDR2: MNHEY and SVGAGI. The CDR3 runs to 10 residues. The CDR3 protein is CAPYSGEQYF. The CDR3 region has the DNA TGTGCCCCTTATTCGGGGGAGCAGTACTTC.

The rearrangement links TRBV5-1 to TRBJ2-3, with D possibly TRBD1 on 6 matching bases. The germline V gene has CDR1 SGHRS and CDR2 YFSETQ. The CDR3 consists of 16 residues. The germline V and J ends were trimmed by 1 base and 0 bases, with 12 bases remaining between them. The CDR3 reads CASSLTGMDSTDTQYF. The CDR3 DNA reads TGCGCCAGCAGCTTGACAGGGATGGATAGCACAGATACGCAGTATTTT.

The chain is built from TRBV7-9 and TRBJ2-7; 9 nucleotides agree with TRBD2. V dropped 0 bases and J dropped 3; count of bases not matched to a gene: 9. In germline, CDR1 is SEHNR, CDR2 FQNEAQ (reference sequence). The CDR3 loop spans 17 amino acids. The CDR3 DNA sequence: TGTGCCAGCAGCTTAGCGGCGGGACTAGCAACCAACTACGAGCAGTACTTC. It translates to CASSLAAGLATNYEQYF.

A note on this clonotype: Given a much more abundant clone one base away, this may be a read error. The CDR3 loop reads CSVDANRDQEQYF. The CDR3 nucleotides read TGCAGCGTTGACGCTAACCGGGACCAAGAGCAGTACTTC. The V gene is TRBV29-1, the J gene TRBJ2-4, with D possibly called TRBD1 or TRBD2 (5 bases each). The germline V and J ends were trimmed by 3 bases and 13 bases, with 19 bases remaining between them. CDR1 and CDR2 from the germline V gene are SQVTM and ANQGSEA. The CDR3 length is 13 residues. Filled out from reference TRBV29-1 and TRBJ2-4, the complete variable domain reads SAVISQKPSRDICQRGTSLTIQCQVDSQVTMMFWYRQQPGQSLTLIATANQGSEATYESGFVIDKFPISRPNLTFSTLTVSNMSPEDSSIYLCSVDANRDQEQYFGAGTRLSVL.

V gene TRBV20-1 combines with J gene TRBJ2-5; maybe TRBD2 (5 bases). Germline loops: CDR1 DFQATT, CDR2 SNEGSKA (reference sequence). V was clipped by 6 bases and J by 4 bases, with 24 bases between them. This CDR3 spans 16 amino acids. The CDR3: CSANLHSAPMRETQYF. CDR3 DNA: TGCAGTGCCAACCTTCATAGCGCACCCATGCGAGAGACCCAGTACTTC.

The CDR3 loop is CASSSDWLAGGDTQYF. In DNA, the CDR3 is TGTGCCAGCAGCTCCGATTGGTTAGCGGGGGGAGATACGCAGTATTTT. The rearrangement joins TRBV7-2 to TRBJ2-3; 10 positions agree with TRBD2. The CDR3 covers 16 residues. V lost 4 bases and J lost 5; bases outside the gene matches: 9. Germline-derived CDR1 and CDR2 are SGHTA and FQGNSA.

The gene calls are TRBV6-5 and TRBJ1-6; D gene uncertain. Germline CDR1 and CDR2: MNHEY and SVGAGI. The length of the CDR3 is 14 residues. The V gene lost 2 bases and the J gene lost 6 bases, with 8 bases spanning the gap. CDR3 coding DNA: TGTGCCAGCAGTTACGGGAGAATTAATTCACCCCTCCACTTT. Translating gives CASSYGRINSPLHF.

This clonotype was seen only a few times. The chain carries TRBV20-1 and TRBJ2-7; 8 nucleotides match TRBD2. The CDR3 covers 17 residues. Germline CDR1 is DFQATT and CDR2 is SNEGSKA (reference sequence). The junction had 16 bases not matched to a gene; V was cut back by 3 bases and J by 3 bases. Here the CDR3 reads CSASGGASLLHSYEQYF. The CDR3 nucleotides read TGCAGTGCTAGCGGGGGGGCTTCCTTACTTCACAGCTACGAGCAGTACTTC.

V gene TRBV10-2 combines with J gene TRBJ2-1; D unclear. There are 14 residues in the CDR3. Germline CDR1 and CDR2: WSHSY and SAAADI. Trimming cost V 3 bases and J 2 bases, with 8 bases left between them. In nucleotides, the CDR3 is TGCGCCAGCAGTGACTTGGGTGCCTACAATGAGCAGTTCTTC. This translates into CASSDLGAYNEQFF.

The rearrangement links TRBV19 to TRBJ2-7, with TRBD2 matching 14 bases. V trimming: 3 bases; J trimming: 3 bases; junction bases outside the gene matches: 7. Germline V CDR1 and CDR2: LNHDA, SQIVND (reference sequence). The CDR3 is 17 residues long. The DNA of the CDR3 is TGTGCCAGTAGTATGACCCCGGGACTAGCGGGAGACTACGAGCAGTACTTC. Its protein product is CASSMTPGLAGDYEQYF.

This clonotype was detected a few times. The chain couples TRBV27 to TRBJ2-3; D is undetermined. Germline CDR1 MNHEY, CDR2 SMNVEV (reference sequence). CDR3 size: 15 residues. Trimming pared 6 bases from V and 4 bases from J, leaving 17 bases between. For the CDR3, the DNA is TGTGCCAGCAGCCCCTTCGGGTTGGTCCCAGATACGCAGTATTTT. It translates to CASSPFGLVPDTQYF.

This clonotype was counted only a few times. The V call is TRBV29-1, the J call TRBJ2-3; 13 bases match TRBD2. The V gene end was trimmed by 3 bases and the J gene end by 3 bases; junction bases not matched to a gene: 9. Germline-derived CDR1 and CDR2 are SQVTM and ANQGSEA. This CDR3 region has 17 residues. CDR3 bases: TGCAGCGTTGATAAAACTAGCGGGAGGGCCACGACAGATACGCAGTATTTT. This sequence encodes CSVDKTSGRATTDTQYF.

This clonotype is a singleton in its sample. The chain carries TRBV28 and TRBJ2-2, with D unclear. V shed 4 bases and J shed 3 bases, with 9 bases lying between them. CDR3 length: 14 amino acids. Germline lookup yields CDR1 MDHEN and CDR2 SYDVKM. CDR3 sequence reads: CASSWHRDTGELFF. In nucleotides, the CDR3 is TGTGCCAGCAGTTGGCACAGAGACACCGGGGAGCTGTTTTTT. Complete variable domain (other parts from reference TRBV28 and TRBJ2-2): DVKVTQSSRYLVKRTGEKVFLECVQDMDHENMFWYRQDPGLGLRLIYFSYDVKMKEKGDIPEGYSVSREKKERFSLILESASTNQTSMYLCASSWHRDTGELFFGEGSRLTVL.

The chain has TRBV15 and TRBJ1-5, with D possibly being TRBD1 (5 bases). There are 12 residues in the CDR3. The germline V gene has CDR1 LNHNV and CDR2 YYDKDF (reference sequence). V dropped 5 bases and J dropped 9 bases, with 11 bases sitting between them. The CDR3 spells CATSQPRGPQHF. CDR3 bases: TGTGCCACCAGCCAGCCGAGGGGGCCCCAGCATTTT.

CDR3 sequence reads: CASSYSQVTVTYEQYF. In DNA, the CDR3 is TGTGCCAGCAGTTACTCGCAGGTGACTGTTACCTACGAGCAGTACTTC. The rearrangement joins TRBV6-2 or TRBV6-3 to TRBJ2-7; D unresolved. V gave up 0 bases and J gave up 2 bases, with 14 bases separating them. The CDR3 totals 16 residues. The germline CDR1 and CDR2 sequences are MNHEY and SVGEGT.

CDR3 nucleotides: TGTGCCAGCAACCGGGACAGCTATCAGCCCCAGCATTTT. Amino acid sequence: CASNRDSYQPQHF. The rearrangement links TRBV28 to TRBJ1-5; TRBD1 aligns across 7 bases. Per germline, CDR1 MDHEN and CDR2 SYDVKM. This CDR3 comprises 13 residues. J was trimmed by 5 bases and V by 7 bases; bases with no gene match: 5.

The V and J genes are TRBV29-1 and TRBJ1-3, with unresolved D. Germline V gives CDR1 SQVTM, CDR2 ANQGSEA. CDR3 length: 13 residues. CDR3 sequence reads: CRDRKSSGNTIYF. The DNA for the CDR3 is TGCAGAGATCGAAAGAGCTCTGGAAACACCATATATTTT.

This chain links TRBV19 with TRBJ2-5; 7 positions agree with TRBD2. Germline assignment: CDR1 LNHDA and CDR2 SQIVND (reference sequence). The J segment lost 5 bases and the V segment lost 4 bases, leaving 10 bases of the junction unmatched. The CDR3 contains 15 residues. The CDR3 region has the DNA TGTGCCAGTAGTAGGTTAAGCGGGACTGGGGAGACCCAGTACTTC. This gives the protein CASSRLSGTGETQYF.